The 27 T cell receptor beta chains below come from one sample, sequenced in a study of cytomegalovirus exposure and HLA in healthy donors. The PCR used 60 Vbeta and 13 Jbeta primers. TCRdb keeps only in-frame clones here, not all; method: immunoSEQ multiplex PCR. This sample has approximately 160,000 clones, with approximately 80% found just once. The sample consisted of PBMCs. The receptors stem from a woman between 40 and 55 years old in good health and CMV-seropositive.

This clone has only a few counts. This chain joins TRBV19 and TRBJ1-1; 8 bases match TRBD1. CDR1 LNHDA and CDR2 SQIVND come from the germline V gene (reference sequence). Trimming at V came to 6 bases and at J to 5 bases, leaving 5 bases not matched to a gene. This CDR3 region has 13 residues. The CDR3 region has the DNA TGTGCCAGTAGCCCGGGACAGGCGACTGAAGCTTTCTTT. It encodes CASSPGQATEAFF. Complete variable domain (other parts from reference TRBV19 and TRBJ1-1): DGGITQSPKYLFRKEGQNVTLSCEQNLNHDAMYWYRQDPGQGLRLIYYSQIVNDFQKGDIAEGYSVSREKKESFPLTVTSAQKNPTAFYLCASSPGQATEAFFGQGTRLTVV.

CDR3 protein: CASSDFQSGTSGRGGSVTQYF. CDR3 coding DNA: TGTGCCAGCAGTGATTTCCAGTCCGGGACTAGCGGGAGGGGGGGATCCGTGACCCAGTACTTC. The chain is built from TRBV2 and TRBJ2-5, with 16 bases fitting TRBD2. Germline assignment: CDR1 SNHLY and CDR2 FYNNEI. V was clipped by 3 bases and J by 7 bases; unmatched bases: 20. There are 21 residues in the CDR3. The complete variable domain, with remaining parts taken from reference TRBV2 and TRBJ2-5, reads EPEVTQTPSHQVTQMGQEVILRCVPISNHLYFYWYRQILGQKVEFLVSFYNNEISEKSEIFDDQFSVERPDGSNFTLKIRSTKLEDSAMYFCASSDFQSGTSGRGGSVTQYFGPGTRLLVL.

This sequence joins TRBV7-9 and TRBJ2-1; 13 positions agree with TRBD2. Looked up from germline, CDR1 is SEHNR and CDR2 is FQNEAQ (reference sequence). This CDR3 region has 16 residues. The junction had 6 bases not matched to a gene; V was cut back by 5 bases and J by 5 bases. The CDR3, as DNA: TGTGCCAGCAGCGCGACGGGACTAGCGGGGCACAATGAGCAGTTCTTC. This sequence encodes CASSATGLAGHNEQFF.

This chain joins TRBV7-2 and TRBJ1-2, with 7 bases matching TRBD1. The CDR3 loop spans 15 amino acids. J gave up 2 bases and V 3 bases, and 6 bases lay outside the gene matches. Germline V gives CDR1 SGHTA, CDR2 FQGNSA. The CDR3 region has the DNA TGTGCCAGCAGCTTCTATGAACAGGGGAACTATGGCTACACCTTC. Translated: CASSFYEQGNYGYTF.

This clone is a singleton in its sample. The chain recombines TRBV4-1 with TRBJ2-3, with TRBD1 identical over 11 bases. CDR3 length: 16 amino acids. CDR1 is MGHRA and CDR2 is YSYEKL in the germline V gene. V gave up 5 bases and J gave up 2 bases; unmatched junction bases: 6. The CDR3 loop reads CASSFRTGGLTDTQYF. The CDR3 region has the DNA TGCGCCAGCAGCTTCCGGACAGGGGGCCTCACAGATACGCAGTATTTT.

The genes are TRBV18 and TRBJ2-7, with no clear D. Trimming pared 5 bases from V and 0 bases from J, leaving 5 bases between. Germline V CDR1 and CDR2: KGHSH, LQKENI. This CDR3 contains 12 residues. For the CDR3, the DNA is TGTGCCAGCTCAGTGAGCTCCTACGAGCAGTACTTC. Its translation: CASSVSSYEQYF. Based on the CDR3 plus reference TRBV18 and TRBJ2-7, the full variable domain is NAGVMQNPRHLVRRRGQEARLRCSPMKGHSHVYWYRQLPEEGLKFMVYLQKENIIDESGMPKERFSAEFPKEGPSILRIQQVVRGDSAAYFCASSVSSYEQYFGPGTRLTVT.

This sequence joins TRBV5-4 and TRBJ2-3; a possible D gene is TRBD1 (5 bases). V was clipped by 0 bases and J by 6 bases, with 11 bases between them. In germline, CDR1 is SGHNT, CDR2 YYREEE (reference sequence). The CDR3 is 14 residues long. DNA for the CDR3: TGTGCCAGCAGCTTGGTAGGGGTAAGGGATACGCAGTATTTT. Translation gives CASSLVGVRDTQYF.

Here the CDR3 DNA reads TGTGCCAGCAGTCGGACTAGCGGGGGCGTCGAGTTCTTC. Protein product: CASSRTSGGVEFF. This rearrangement joins TRBV2 to TRBJ2-1; 13 bases map to TRBD2. Germline loops: CDR1 SNHLY, CDR2 FYNNEI. This CDR3 spans 13 amino acids. With V trimmed by 5 bases and J by 14 bases, 6 bases remained unmatched.

The V and J genes are TRBV30 and TRBJ2-7; TRBD2 matches at 8 bases. V was clipped by 4 bases and J by 5 bases; unmatched bases: 4. This CDR3 is 12 amino acids long. Germline V gene data show CDR1 as GTSNPN and CDR2 as SVGIG (reference sequence). The CDR3 loop reads CAWKVSGDEQYF. As DNA, the CDR3 is TGTGCCTGGAAGGTTAGCGGGGACGAGCAGTACTTC.

V gene TRBV2 combines with J gene TRBJ2-7, with 9 bases aligning to TRBD1. Germline trimming cut 8 bases from V and 8 bases from J; bases unmatched to any gene: 7. The CDR3 covers 12 residues. Germline CDR1 and CDR2: SNHLY and FYNNEI. The CDR3 sequence is CASGTGYFQQYF. The CDR3 DNA reads TGTGCCAGCGGGACAGGGTACTTCCAGCAGTACTTC.

V gene TRBV11-3 combines with J gene TRBJ2-7; no definite D call. Germline lookup yields CDR1 SGHNT and CDR2 YENEEA. This CDR3 comprises 16 residues. The V gene lost 5 bases and the J gene lost 0 bases, with 17 bases spanning the gap. This CDR3 reads CASSPRSRRNSYEQYF. The CDR3, as DNA: TGTGCCAGCAGCCCACGTAGTAGGCGGAACTCCTACGAGCAGTACTTC.

This rearrangement joins TRBV27 to TRBJ1-4; the match to TRBD1 covers 7 bases. Germline values: CDR1 MNHEY, CDR2 SMNVEV (reference sequence). V gave up 6 bases and J gave up 6 bases; unmatched junction bases: 7. The CDR3 loop spans 14 amino acids. The CDR3 reads CASRQQGIDEKLFF. DNA of the CDR3: TGTGCCAGCAGGCAACAGGGGATTGATGAAAAACTGTTTTTT.

The rearrangement joins TRBV7-2 to TRBJ2-3, with TRBD2 identical over 7 bases. The ends lost 0 bases at V and 1 base at J; junction bases unmatched: 10. Germline V gene lookup returns CDR1 SGHTA and CDR2 FQGNSA. This CDR3 spans 18 amino acids. The CDR3 region has the DNA TGTGCCAGCAGCTTAGCCCTACTGGCGAGCGGGGGCACAGATACGCAGTATTTT. This gives the protein CASSLALLASGGTDTQYF.

The chain uses TRBV5-1 and TRBJ2-5; 11 bases align to TRBD2. With V trimmed by 5 bases and J by 2 bases, 8 bases remained unmatched. Germline V lookup: CDR1 SGHRS, CDR2 YFSETQ. The CDR3 loop spans 16 amino acids. The chain's CDR3 is CASSRRTSGPQETQYF. CDR3 coding DNA: TGCGCCAGCAGTCGTAGGACTAGCGGGCCGCAAGAGACCCAGTACTTC.

The chain links TRBV9 to TRBJ2-1; D perhaps matches TRBD1 (6 bases). The V gene's germline CDR1 is SGDLS and CDR2 YYNGEE. The length of the CDR3 is 15 residues. Trimming removed 4 bases at V and 0 bases at J, with 11 bases between. DNA for the CDR3: TGTGCCAGCAGCCCTACAGGGACCTCCTACAATGAGCAGTTCTTC. It is translated as CASSPTGTSYNEQFF.

A note on this clone: The sample carries other DNA sequences with the same CDR3. The CDR3 coding sequence is TGTGCCAGCAGCCCACGACAAGGGGATGGCTACACCTTC. Translated: CASSPRQGDGYTF. The chain uses TRBV7-2 and TRBJ1-2, with D perhaps matching TRBD1 (5 bases). The CDR3 is made up of 13 amino acids. Trimming took off 5 bases at V and 6 bases at J, with 13 bases between the two ends. CDR1 SGHTA and CDR2 FQGNSA come from the germline V gene. Full variable domain (rest looked up from reference TRBV7-2 and TRBJ1-2): GAGVSQSPSNKVTEKGKDVELRCDPISGHTALYWYRQSLGQGLEFLIYFQGNSAPDKSGLPSDRFSAERTGGSVSTLTIQRTQQEDSAVYLCASSPRQGDGYTFGSGTRLTVV.

This chain links TRBV25-1 with TRBJ1-1, with D unclear. Germline-derived CDR1 and CDR2 are MGHDK and SYGVNS. This CDR3 spans 15 amino acids. V was clipped by 4 bases and J by 0 bases, with 12 bases between them. The CDR3 DNA is TGTGCCAGCAGTGTGTGGGCAGACCTGAACACTGAAGCTTTCTTT. Translating it yields CASSVWADLNTEAFF. Full variable domain (rest looked up from reference TRBV25-1 and TRBJ1-1): EADIYQTPRYLVIGTGKKITLECSQTMGHDKMYWYQQDPGMELHLIHYSYGVNSTEKGDLSSESTVSRIRTEHFPLTLESARPSHTSQYLCASSVWADLNTEAFFGQGTRLTVV.

This rearrangement joins TRBV5-1 to TRBJ2-5, with 7 bases fitting TRBD1. The J call may be faulty, since TRBJ2-7 better matches the DNA end. The CDR3 sequence is 14 residues long. The germline V gene has CDR1 SGHRS and CDR2 YFSETQ. CDR3 bases: TGCGCCAGCAGCCTCCAGGGGGACAATAACGAGCAGTACTTC. This gives the protein CASSLQGDNNEQYF.

The V and J genes are TRBV6-4 and TRBJ2-2, with 7 bases fitting TRBD2. CDR1 and CDR2 (germline): MRHNA, SNTAGT. The trim removed 6 bases at V and 3 bases at J, leaving 4 bases unmatched. The CDR3 runs 14 residues. The CDR3 here is CASRLAFDTGELFF. The CDR3 region has the DNA TGTGCCAGCAGACTAGCGTTCGACACCGGGGAGCTGTTTTTT.

In its sample, this clone was seen once. V and J are TRBV10-1 and TRBJ2-3, with TRBD2 matching over 10 bases. The CDR3 runs to 15 residues. With V trimmed by 2 bases and J by 3 bases, 2 bases remained unmatched. CDR1 and CDR2 (germline): WNHNN, SYGVQD (reference sequence). CDR3 protein: CASSETSGITDTQYF. DNA for the CDR3: TGCGCCAGCAGTGAGACTAGCGGGATTACAGATACGCAGTATTTT.

This clone came up a few times. The gene calls are TRBV10-1 and TRBJ2-3; maybe TRBD2 (5 bases). The ends were cut back, 7 bases at V and 0 bases at J, with 14 bases in the middle. This CDR3 contains 15 residues. The germline CDR1 and CDR2 sequences are WNHNN and SYGVQD (reference sequence). The CDR3 reads CASIGKGASTDTQYF. In nucleotides, the CDR3 is TGCGCCAGCATCGGGAAAGGAGCTAGCACAGATACGCAGTATTTT.

The genes are TRBV29-1 and TRBJ2-5, with D tentatively TRBD2 (6 bases). The CDR3 totals 14 residues. The ends were cut back, 3 bases at V and 1 base at J, with 12 bases in the middle. Germline V gives CDR1 SQVTM, CDR2 ANQGSEA. The CDR3 DNA is TGCAGCGTTGACCCGGGACTCCTCCAAGAGACCCAGTACTTC. Residues: CSVDPGLLQETQYF.

V and J are TRBV11-3 and TRBJ2-2, with TRBD1 identical over 8 bases. The junction had 7 bases not matched to a gene; V was cut back by 2 bases and J by 8 bases. The CDR3 covers 15 residues. Germline CDR1 reads SGHNT; CDR2 reads YENEEA. This CDR3 reads CASSLMAGGTGELFF. For the CDR3, the DNA is TGTGCCAGCAGCTTAATGGCAGGGGGCACGGGGGAGCTGTTTTTT.

This chain uses TRBV6-5 with TRBJ2-7, with 7 bases fitting TRBD1. Germline V gives CDR1 MNHEY, CDR2 SVGAGI. Germline trimming cut 0 bases from V and 3 bases from J; bases unmatched to any gene: 8. The CDR3 loop spans 16 amino acids. Here the CDR3 reads CASSYSLPTGSYEQYF. In nucleotides, the CDR3 is TGTGCCAGCAGTTACTCGCTTCCGACAGGGAGCTACGAGCAGTACTTC.

The chain links TRBV28 to TRBJ2-3, with 8 bases fitting TRBD2. The length of the CDR3 is 14 residues. CDR1 is MDHEN, CDR2 SYDVKM, per germline. J lost 5 bases, V lost 6 bases, and 7 bases had no gene match. DNA of the CDR3: TGTGCCAGCAGCTCGGGGGGGCAGGAAGATACGCAGTATTTT. Translation: CASSSGGQEDTQYF.

This clone has only one observation. The genes are TRBV27 and TRBJ2-7, with a weak D call TRBD2 (6 bases). Germline CDR1 MNHEY, CDR2 SMNVEV (reference sequence). There are 15 residues in the CDR3. V was clipped by 6 bases and J by 2 bases, with 17 bases between them. The DNA of the CDR3 is TGTGCCAGCAGACCCCTGGGGGGATCCACCTACGAGCAGTACTTC. It yields the protein CASRPLGGSTYEQYF.

This sequence joins TRBV13 and TRBJ1-3, with 10 bases matching TRBD1. CDR3 length: 19 residues. V dropped 4 bases and J dropped 1; count of bases not matched to a gene: 13. Germline CDR1 PRHDT, CDR2 FYEKMQ (reference sequence). The CDR3 here is CASSWDRGSPKVSGNTIYF. The CDR3 region has the DNA TGTGCCAGCAGCTGGGACAGGGGCTCTCCGAAGGTTTCTGGAAACACCATATATTTT.